This TCR beta chain was sequenced for a study of sequential checkpoint blockade in melanoma. About the research overall: Approximately 20 patients had tumor biopsies before treatment and at week 13.

The V end was cut by 5 bases, the J end by 5 bases, with 12 bases between. This CDR3 contains 13 residues. Per germline, CDR1 MGHRA and CDR2 YSYEKL. The table came from immunoSEQ multiplex PCR; TCRdb's copy has only in-frame clones and leaves some out. The table includes approximately 8,200 clones, about 25% detected once. Indicated treatment: randomized to nivolumab then ipilimumab (arm A) or the reverse (arm B). This clonotype was obtained from a human donor with melanoma. The chain recombines TRBV4-1 with TRBJ2-5; unclear D gene. The material was tumor tissue (inferred from file names), obtained from a patient given nivolumab and ipilimumab in sequence. CDR3 in DNA: TGCGCCAGCAGCGATTTCCAAGGGGAGACCCAGTACTTC. It encodes CASSDFQGETQYF.